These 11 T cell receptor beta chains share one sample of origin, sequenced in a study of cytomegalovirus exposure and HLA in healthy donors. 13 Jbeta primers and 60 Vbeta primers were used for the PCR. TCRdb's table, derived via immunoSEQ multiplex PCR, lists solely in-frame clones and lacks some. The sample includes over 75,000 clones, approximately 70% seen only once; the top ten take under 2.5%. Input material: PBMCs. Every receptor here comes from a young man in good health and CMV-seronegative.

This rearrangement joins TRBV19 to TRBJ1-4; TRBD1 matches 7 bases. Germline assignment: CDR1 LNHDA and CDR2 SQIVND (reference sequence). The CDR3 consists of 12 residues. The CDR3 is CASGQLIGKLFF. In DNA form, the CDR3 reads TGTGCTTCGGGACAGTTGATAGGAAAACTGTTTTTT.

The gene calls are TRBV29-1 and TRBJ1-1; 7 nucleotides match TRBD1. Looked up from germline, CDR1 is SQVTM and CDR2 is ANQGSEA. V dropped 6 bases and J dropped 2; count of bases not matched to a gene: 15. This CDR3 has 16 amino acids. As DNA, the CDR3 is TGCAGCGTAAACCGGGACAGTTCCCGAGGAAACACTGAAGCTTTCTTT. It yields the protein CSVNRDSSRGNTEAFF.

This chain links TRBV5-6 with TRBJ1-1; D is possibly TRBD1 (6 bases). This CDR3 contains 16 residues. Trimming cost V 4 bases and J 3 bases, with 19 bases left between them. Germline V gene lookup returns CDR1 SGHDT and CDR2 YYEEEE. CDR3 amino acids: CASSAVVGAGYTEAFF. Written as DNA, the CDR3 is TGTGCCAGCAGCGCAGTCGTGGGGGCTGGGTACACTGAAGCTTTCTTT.

In nucleotides, the CDR3 is TGTGCCAGCTCAGCAGGGACAGGAAACACCATATATTTT. This gives the protein CASSAGTGNTIYF. The chain couples TRBV18 to TRBJ1-3; TRBD1 might be the D (6 bases). V lost 5 bases and J lost 4, with 9 bases in between. The germline gives CDR1 KGHSH, CDR2 LQKENI. The CDR3 is made up of 13 amino acids.

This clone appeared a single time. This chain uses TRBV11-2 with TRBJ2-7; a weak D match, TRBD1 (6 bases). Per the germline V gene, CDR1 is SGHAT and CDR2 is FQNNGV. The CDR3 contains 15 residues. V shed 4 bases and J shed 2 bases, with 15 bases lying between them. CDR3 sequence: CASSSIQGGPYEQYF. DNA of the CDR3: TGTGCCAGCAGCTCGATACAGGGTGGCCCCTACGAGCAGTACTTC.

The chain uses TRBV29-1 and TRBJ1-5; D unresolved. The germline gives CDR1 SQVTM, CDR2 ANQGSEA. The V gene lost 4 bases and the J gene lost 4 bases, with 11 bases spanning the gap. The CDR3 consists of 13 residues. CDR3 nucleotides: TGCAGCGTTGTTCTCCAGATTAATCAGCCCCAGCATTTT. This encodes CSVVLQINQPQHF. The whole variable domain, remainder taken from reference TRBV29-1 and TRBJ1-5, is SAVISQKPSRDICQRGTSLTIQCQVDSQVTMMFWYRQQPGQSLTLIATANQGSEATYESGFVIDKFPISRPNLTFSTLTVSNMSPEDSSIYLCSVVLQINQPQHFGDGTRLSIL.

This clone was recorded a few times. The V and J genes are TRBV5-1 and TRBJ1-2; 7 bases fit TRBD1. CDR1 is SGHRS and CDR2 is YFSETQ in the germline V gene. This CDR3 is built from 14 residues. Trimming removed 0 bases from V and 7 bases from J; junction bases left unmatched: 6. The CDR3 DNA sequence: TGCGCCAGCAGCTTGGGAGACAGGGTTATTGGCTACACCTTC. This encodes CASSLGDRVIGYTF.

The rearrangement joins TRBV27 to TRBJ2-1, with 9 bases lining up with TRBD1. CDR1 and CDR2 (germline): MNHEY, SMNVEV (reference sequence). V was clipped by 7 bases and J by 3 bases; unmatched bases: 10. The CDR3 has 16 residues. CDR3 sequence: CASIPKGQGGYNEQFF. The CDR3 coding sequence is TGTGCCAGCATCCCGAAGGGACAGGGAGGCTACAATGAGCAGTTCTTC.

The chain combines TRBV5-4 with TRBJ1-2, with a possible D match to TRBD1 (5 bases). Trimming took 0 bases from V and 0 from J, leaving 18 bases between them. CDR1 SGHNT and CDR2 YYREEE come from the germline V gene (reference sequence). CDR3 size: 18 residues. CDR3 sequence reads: CASSLAKGPTTSNYGYTF. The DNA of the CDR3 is TGTGCCAGCAGCTTGGCCAAGGGGCCAACTACCTCTAACTATGGCTACACCTTC.

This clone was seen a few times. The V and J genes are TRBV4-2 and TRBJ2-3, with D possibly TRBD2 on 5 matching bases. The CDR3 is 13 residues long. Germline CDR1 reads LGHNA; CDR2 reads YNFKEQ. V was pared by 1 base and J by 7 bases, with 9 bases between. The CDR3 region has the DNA TGTGCCAGCAGCCAAGGCAGCGGAAATACGCAGTATTTT. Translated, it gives CASSQGSGNTQYF.

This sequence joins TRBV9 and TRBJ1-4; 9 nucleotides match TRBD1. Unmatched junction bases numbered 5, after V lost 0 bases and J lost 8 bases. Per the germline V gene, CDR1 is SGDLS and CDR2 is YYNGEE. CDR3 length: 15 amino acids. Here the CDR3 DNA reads TGTGCCAGCAGCGTAGCCGGGACAGGGACCGAAAAACTGTTTTTT. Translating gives CASSVAGTGTEKLFF.